Described below is a single T cell receptor beta chain sequence and its context. This sample stems from a study of blood T cells in healthy people across ages. Germline V lookup: CDR1 DFQATT, CDR2 SNEGSKA (reference sequence). This CDR3 has 14 amino acids. Deletions cut 3 bases from V and 7 bases from J, with 16 bases between. A second 7 to 11 cycle PCR used barcoded and J-beta primers. MiXCR, applied by TCRdb to the 5' RACE reads, yields one record per CDR3 protein. This sample has about 1.4 million distinct CDR3 sequences, with approximately 59% found just once. This sequence was found in a man younger than 35 in good health. This chain uses TRBV20-1 with TRBJ2-1; D is possibly TRBD2 (6 bases). Sequenced sample: blood. CDR3 region: CSARAGTYYNEQFF. For the CDR3, the DNA is TGCAGTGCTAGGGCCGGGACTTATTATAATGAGCAGTTCTTC.